The clone carrying this T cell receptor (beta chain) was picked up one time. This sample stems from a study of shared clonotypes between healthy human individuals. Profiling relied on immunoSEQ multiplex PCR, and the TCRdb table lists in-frame clones only, not all of them. Counted here are roughly 2.4 million clones, under 97% occurring once; the ten biggest clones make up approximately 0.13%. This CDR3 has 17 residues. Germline CDR1 is MGHRA and CDR2 is YSYEKL. V lost 2 bases and J lost 4, with 18 bases in between. The specimen sequenced was naive CD4+ T cells sorted from blood. Subset of the sample: CD45RA+ positively selected. The receptor's source is a man aged 18 to 29 in good health. The chain uses TRBV4-1 and TRBJ2-1; D could derive from TRBD1 or TRBD2 (5 bases each). The CDR3 DNA follows: TGCGCCAGCAGCCAATTTGAGGCAAGGGGACCGTACAATGAGCAGTTCTTC. It translates to CASSQFEARGPYNEQFF.